These 18 T cell receptor beta chains were sequenced from one sample in a study of graft-versus-host responses after intestinal transplantation. TCRdb's table, derived via immunoSEQ multiplex PCR, lists solely in-frame clones and lacks some. The sample lists under 100,000 clones, 75% to 95% occurring once. Sequences were derived from PBMCs, sampled approximately 420 days after intestinal transplant. These receptors were taken from a human patient who received an intestinal transplant, so some T cells may come from the graft donor.

The chain has TRBV4-2 and TRBJ1-2, with 11 bases lining up with TRBD1. The CDR3 has 16 residues. CDR1 is LGHNA, CDR2 YNFKEQ, per germline. V lost 0 bases to trimming and J lost 3 bases; unmatched junction nucleotides: 3. The CDR3 DNA reads TGTGCCAGCAGCCAAGATCCGGGACAGGGGGACTATGGCTACACCTTC. Translating it yields CASSQDPGQGDYGYTF.

The CDR3 coding sequence is TGTGCCAGCAGTGCCGTGGACAGGGGGCGAGGGAACACTGAAGCTTTCTTT. Amino acid sequence: CASSAVDRGRGNTEAFF. The chain employs TRBV6-1 and TRBJ1-1; 11 bases are shared with TRBD1. This CDR3 is built from 17 residues. The junction had 8 bases not matched to a gene; V was cut back by 4 bases and J by 1 base. The V gene's germline CDR1 is MNHNS and CDR2 SASEGT.

This clone appeared once. The V gene is TRBV7-9, the J gene TRBJ1-2; tentatively, D is TRBD1 (6 bases). The V end was cut by 4 bases, the J end by 5 bases, with 17 bases between. Germline CDR1 reads SEHNR; CDR2 reads FQNEAQ (reference sequence). The CDR3 contains 15 residues. The CDR3 bases are TGTGCCAGCAGCTCAACCGGGACAACCCTGTATGGCTACACCTTC. Protein product: CASSSTGTTLYGYTF.

The chain joins TRBV7-8 to TRBJ2-7, with D uncertain. Germline assignment: CDR1 SGHVS and CDR2 FQNEAQ. V gave up 0 bases and J gave up 2 bases, with 8 bases separating them. The CDR3 runs to 14 residues. DNA for the CDR3: TGTGCCAGCAGCTTAGCCCCGGCCACCTACGAGCAGTACTTC. Translated: CASSLAPATYEQYF.

The chain employs TRBV5-1 and TRBJ1-2; no definite D call. Germline CDR1 SGHRS, CDR2 YFSETQ. This CDR3 is 13 amino acids long. The V and J ends lost 4 bases and 7 bases respectively, with 14 bases between them. CDR3 in amino acids: CASSQTDISGYTF. The CDR3 DNA reads as TGCGCCAGCAGCCAAACCGACATCTCTGGCTACACCTTC.

This chain uses TRBV7-6 with TRBJ1-5, with a weak D call TRBD1 (5 bases). V was shortened by 5 bases and J by 7 bases, with 12 bases between the two germline ends. The CDR3 covers 13 residues. Per germline, CDR1 SGHVS and CDR2 FNYEAQ. This chain's CDR3 is CASSPPGIQPQHF. DNA of the CDR3: TGTGCCAGCAGCCCGCCAGGGATCCAGCCCCAGCATTTT.

The CDR3 DNA is TGCGCCAGCAGCTTGGCCCCTCTACGGATCTCATGGTCACCCCTCCACTTT. Its protein is CASSLAPLRISWSPLHF. The chain uses TRBV5-1 and TRBJ1-6; D gene uncertain. Germline CDR1 SGHRS, CDR2 YFSETQ. The CDR3 extends over 17 amino acids. Trimming shortened V by 0 bases and J by 10 bases, and 20 bases separated the two germline ends.

A remark on this clone: The sample contains more than one DNA sequence encoding this CDR3. In DNA, the CDR3 is TGTGCCAGCAGTGAAGCGAACACCGGGGAGCTGTTTTTT. Translated: CASSEANTGELFF. This rearrangement joins TRBV6-4 to TRBJ2-2; D is unresolved. In germline, CDR1 is MRHNA, CDR2 SNTAGT. The length of the CDR3 is 13 residues. Trimming removed 3 bases at V and 0 bases at J, with 2 bases between.

The V call is TRBV5-6, the J call TRBJ2-7; D call uncertain. Trimming shortened V by 0 bases and J by 6 bases, and 10 bases separated the two germline ends. Germline loops: CDR1 SGHDT, CDR2 YYEEEE. The CDR3 loop spans 13 amino acids. The CDR3 region has the DNA TGTGCCAGCAGCTTGGAATGGGGATCCGAGCAGTACTTC. It is translated as CASSLEWGSEQYF.

In this sample, this clone turned up once. The V gene is TRBV9, the J gene TRBJ2-2; the D gene is possibly TRBD1 (6 bases). Germline CDR1 reads SGDLS; CDR2 reads YYNGEE. CDR3 size: 13 residues. V shed 0 bases and J shed 8 bases, with 8 bases lying between them. The CDR3 DNA follows: TGTGCCAGCAGCGTAGATGGGACAGGGGAGCTGTTTTTT. This codes for CASSVDGTGELFF. The full variable domain, completed using reference TRBV9 and TRBJ2-2, is DSGVTQTPKHLITATGQRVTLRCSPRSGDLSVYWYQQSLDQGLQFLIQYYNGEERAKGNILERFSAQQFPDLHSELNLSSLELGDSALYFCASSVDGTGELFFGEGSRLTVL.

The V call is TRBV11-2, the J call TRBJ1-1; D not certain. Trimming took 0 bases from V and 0 from J, leaving 14 bases between them. The germline gives CDR1 SGHAT, CDR2 FQNNGV. The CDR3 length is 17 residues. The CDR3 DNA follows: TGTGCCAGCAGCTTAGACACGGGTGGGCACCTGAACACTGAAGCTTTCTTT. Its translation is CASSLDTGGHLNTEAFF.

This clone was counted only a few times. The rearrangement joins TRBV6-5 to TRBJ1-4, with 7 bases fitting TRBD1. The trim removed 8 bases at V and 8 bases at J, leaving 14 bases unmatched. Germline CDR1 and CDR2: MNHEY and SVGAGI. CDR3 length equals 15 residues. The CDR3 sequence: CASLYTEGAKEKLFF. The CDR3 nucleotides are TGTGCCAGCCTTTACACGGAGGGGGCGAAGGAAAAACTGTTTTTT.

This clone was seen more than once but under ten times. This chain joins TRBV19 and TRBJ2-7; 7 positions agree with TRBD2. The germline V gene has CDR1 LNHDA and CDR2 SQIVND (reference sequence). With V trimmed by 6 bases and J by 7 bases, 12 bases remained unmatched. The CDR3 loop spans 14 amino acids. CDR3 amino acids: CASSREAPRGEQYF. In DNA, the CDR3 is TGTGCCAGTAGCCGGGAGGCCCCCCGGGGGGAGCAGTACTTC.

J is TRBJ2-3 and V is TRBV6-5; the D is unclear. The V gene's germline CDR1 is MNHEY and CDR2 SVGAGI. The CDR3 totals 15 residues. The V end was cut by 2 bases, the J end by 2 bases, with 11 bases between. The CDR3 nucleotides are TGTGCCAGCAGTTACAAAAGTGATAACACAGATACGCAGTATTTT. It yields the protein CASSYKSDNTDTQYF.

The rearrangement joins TRBV5-6 to TRBJ2-5; D is possibly TRBD1 (6 bases). The J call may be wrong; the DNA end is better matched by TRBJ2-7. Germline CDR1 is SGHDT and CDR2 is YYEEEE. This CDR3 region has 14 residues. CDR3 sequence (DNA): TGTGCCAGCAGCCCAACGACAGGCCTCTACGAGCAGTACTTC. Translated, it gives CASSPTTGLYEQYF.

This sequence joins TRBV2 and TRBJ2-3; D ambiguous. The germline V gene encodes CDR1 SNHLY and CDR2 FYNNEI. This CDR3 is built from 14 residues. The V gene lost 2 bases and the J gene lost 2 bases, with 8 bases spanning the gap. CDR3 coding DNA: TGTGCCAGCAGTGAATGGCTACCCACAGATACGCAGTATTTT. Translating it yields CASSEWLPTDTQYF.

The chain employs TRBV5-1 and TRBJ1-1, with 8 bases fitting TRBD1. CDR3 length: 11 amino acids. After removal of 4 bases from V and 11 bases from J, the junction contained 4 bases not matched to a gene. Germline V gene lookup returns CDR1 SGHRS and CDR2 YFSETQ. CDR3 protein: CASSMGQAAFF. As DNA, the CDR3 is TGCGCCAGCAGCATGGGACAGGCGGCTTTCTTT.

The chain carries TRBV10-3 and TRBJ1-1, with a tentative D call TRBD1 (5 bases). The ends were cut back, 0 bases at V and 4 bases at J, with 21 bases in the middle. In germline, CDR1 is ENHRY, CDR2 SYGVKD. This CDR3 has 18 amino acids. Here the CDR3 DNA reads TGTGCCATCAGTGAGTCGCCGGGACGAAGGGAAGGCGGCACTGAAGCTTTCTTT. This sequence encodes CAISESPGRREGGTEAFF.